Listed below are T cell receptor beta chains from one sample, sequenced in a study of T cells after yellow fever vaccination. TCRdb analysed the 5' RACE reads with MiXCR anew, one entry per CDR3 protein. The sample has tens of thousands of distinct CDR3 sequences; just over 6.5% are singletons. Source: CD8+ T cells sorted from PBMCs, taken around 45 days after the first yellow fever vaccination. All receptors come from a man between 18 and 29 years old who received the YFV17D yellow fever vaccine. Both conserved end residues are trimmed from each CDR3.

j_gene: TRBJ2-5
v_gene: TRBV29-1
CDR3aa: SVDTTGAETQY

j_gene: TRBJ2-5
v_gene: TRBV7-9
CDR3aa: ASSLAWTAGAQY

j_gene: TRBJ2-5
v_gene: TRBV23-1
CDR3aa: ARAGGPRETQY

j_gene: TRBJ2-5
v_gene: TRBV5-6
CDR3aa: ASSLGLWRGETQY

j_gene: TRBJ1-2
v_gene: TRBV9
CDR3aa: ASSGTSTGVGYT

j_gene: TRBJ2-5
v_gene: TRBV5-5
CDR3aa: ASSLVVSGAQETQY

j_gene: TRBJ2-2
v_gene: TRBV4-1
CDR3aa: ASSPQRPGPGELF

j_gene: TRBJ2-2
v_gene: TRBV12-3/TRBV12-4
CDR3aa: ASSWRGGNTGELF

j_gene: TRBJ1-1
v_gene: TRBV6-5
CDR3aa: ASSYFRGSSTEAF

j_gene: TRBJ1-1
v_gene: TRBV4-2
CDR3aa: ASSQDKSRGVNTEAF

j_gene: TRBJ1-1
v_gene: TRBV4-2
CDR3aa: ASSQSETNTEAF

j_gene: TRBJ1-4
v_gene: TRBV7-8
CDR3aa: ASSLVRSTNEKLF

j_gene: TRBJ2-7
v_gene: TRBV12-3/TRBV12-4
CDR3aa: ASSYYSYEQY

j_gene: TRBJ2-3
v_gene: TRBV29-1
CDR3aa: SVDPPAGRRGGEDTQY

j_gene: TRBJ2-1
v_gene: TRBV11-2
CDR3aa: ASSLRGGERDEQF

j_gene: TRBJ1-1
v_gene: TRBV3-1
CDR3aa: ASSPRPWDEAF

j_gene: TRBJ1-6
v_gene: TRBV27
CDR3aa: ASSLSQGRTPLH

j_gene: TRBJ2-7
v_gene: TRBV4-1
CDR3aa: ASSQAYSGYEQY

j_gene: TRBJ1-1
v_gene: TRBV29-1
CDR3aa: SADDSNTEAF

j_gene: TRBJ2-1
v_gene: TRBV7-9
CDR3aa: ASSPETTTYNEQF

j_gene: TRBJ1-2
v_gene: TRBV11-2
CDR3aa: ASSLDPFLGRPNYGYT

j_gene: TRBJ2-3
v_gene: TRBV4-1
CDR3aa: ASSPGSPSTDTQY

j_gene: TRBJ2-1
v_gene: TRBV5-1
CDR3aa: ASSLVPGGYNEQF

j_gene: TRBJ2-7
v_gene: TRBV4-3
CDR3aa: ASSLKRALTVFRDRYEQY

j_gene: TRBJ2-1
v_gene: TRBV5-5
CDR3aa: ASREAAYNEQF

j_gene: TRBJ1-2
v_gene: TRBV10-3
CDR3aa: AISGDDRGGVDGYT

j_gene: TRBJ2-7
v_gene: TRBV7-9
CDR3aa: ASSRQVGGEQY